This T cell receptor (beta chain) was sequenced during a study of cytomegalovirus exposure and HLA in healthy donors. The donors formed part of the 120-subject validation cohort, distinct from the roughly 660-subject first cohort. Sequencing used immunoSEQ multiplex PCR; TCRdb keeps in-frame clones, though not all of them. The sample lists about 95,000 clones; less than 85% were seen once. This CDR3 has 13 amino acids. Germline CDR1 and CDR2: SGHRS and YFSETQ. V lost 2 bases and J 6 bases, leaving 9 bases between the germline ends. Worth noting for this clone: Antigen: not known.

Regarding the study as a whole: First-cohort TCR clusters tended to co-occur in the roughly 130 validation repertoires, a later analysis found. Reported performance of the classifier showed diagnosis of cytomegalovirus status with high specificity and sensitivity. Cytomegalovirus association was listed for approximately 160 TCR beta chains.

Sequenced: PBMCs. The chain carries TRBV5-1 and TRBJ1-5; tentative D call: TRBD1 (5 bases). The receptor's source is a man aged 18-30 years in good health and CMV-seropositive. CDR3 loop: CASSLTGSQPQHF. CDR3 sequence (DNA): TGCGCCAGCAGCTTAACAGGAAGTCAGCCCCAGCATTTT.